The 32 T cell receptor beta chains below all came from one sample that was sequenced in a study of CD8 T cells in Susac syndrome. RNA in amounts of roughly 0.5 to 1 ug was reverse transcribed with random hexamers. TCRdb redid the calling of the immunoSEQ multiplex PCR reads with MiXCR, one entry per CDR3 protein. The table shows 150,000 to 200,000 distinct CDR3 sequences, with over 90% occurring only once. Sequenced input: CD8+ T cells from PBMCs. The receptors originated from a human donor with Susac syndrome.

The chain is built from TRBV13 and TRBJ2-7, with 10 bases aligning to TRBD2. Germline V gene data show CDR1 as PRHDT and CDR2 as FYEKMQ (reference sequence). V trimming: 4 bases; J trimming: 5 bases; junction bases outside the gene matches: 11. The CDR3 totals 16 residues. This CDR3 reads CASSSSVAGGMDEQYF. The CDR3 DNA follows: TGTGCCAGCAGCTCTTCCGTAGCGGGAGGAATGGACGAGCAGTACTTC. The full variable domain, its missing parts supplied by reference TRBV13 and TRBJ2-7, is AAGVIQSPRHLIKEKRETATLKCYPIPRHDTVYWYQQGPGQDPQFLISFYEKMQSDKGSIPDRFSAQQFSDYHSELNMSSLELGDSALYFCASSSSVAGGMDEQYFGPGTRLTVT.

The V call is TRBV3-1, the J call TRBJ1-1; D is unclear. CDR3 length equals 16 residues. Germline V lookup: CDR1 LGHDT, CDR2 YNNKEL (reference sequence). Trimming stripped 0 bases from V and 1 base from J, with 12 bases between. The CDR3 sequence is CASSQDFPRGNTEAFF. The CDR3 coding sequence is TGTGCCAGCAGCCAAGATTTCCCTCGAGGGAACACTGAAGCTTTCTTT. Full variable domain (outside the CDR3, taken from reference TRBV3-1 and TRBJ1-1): DTAVSQTPKYLVTQMGNDKSIKCEQNLGHDTMYWYKQDSKKFLKIMFSYNNKELIINETVPNRFSPKSPDKAHLNLHINSLELGDSAVYFCASSQDFPRGNTEAFFGQGTRLTVV.

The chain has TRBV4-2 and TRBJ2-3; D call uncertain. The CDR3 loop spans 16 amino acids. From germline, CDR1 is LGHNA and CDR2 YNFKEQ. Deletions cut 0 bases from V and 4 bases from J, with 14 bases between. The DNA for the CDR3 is TGTGCCAGCAGCCAAGATGGAGCCACGAGCGCAGATACGCAGTATTTT. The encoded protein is CASSQDGATSADTQYF.

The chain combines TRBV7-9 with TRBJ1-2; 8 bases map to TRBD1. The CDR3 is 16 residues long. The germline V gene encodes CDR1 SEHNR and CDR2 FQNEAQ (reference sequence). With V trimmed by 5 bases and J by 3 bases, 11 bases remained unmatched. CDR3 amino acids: CASSVGSQGADYGYTF. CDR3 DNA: TGTGCCAGCAGCGTTGGTAGCCAGGGGGCGGACTATGGCTACACCTTC.

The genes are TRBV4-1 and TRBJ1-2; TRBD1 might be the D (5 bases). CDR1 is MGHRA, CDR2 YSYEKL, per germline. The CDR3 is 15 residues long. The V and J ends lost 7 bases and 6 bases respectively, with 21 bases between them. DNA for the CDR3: TGCGCCAGCACCCAGGTGGGCAGGGAGAAGGATGGCTACACCTTC. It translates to CASTQVGREKDGYTF.

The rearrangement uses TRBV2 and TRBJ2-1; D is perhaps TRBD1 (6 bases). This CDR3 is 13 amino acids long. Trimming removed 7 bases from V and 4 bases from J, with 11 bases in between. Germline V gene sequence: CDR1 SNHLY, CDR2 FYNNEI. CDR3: CASTEGHYNEQFF. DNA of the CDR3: TGTGCCAGCACCGAGGGACATTACAATGAGCAGTTCTTC.

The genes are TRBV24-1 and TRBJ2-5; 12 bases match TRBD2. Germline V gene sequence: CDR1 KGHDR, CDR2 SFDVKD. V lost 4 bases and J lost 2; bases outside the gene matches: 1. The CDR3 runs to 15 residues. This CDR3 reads CATSETSGGQETQYF. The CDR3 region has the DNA TGTGCCACCAGTGAGACTAGCGGGGGACAAGAGACCCAGTACTTC.

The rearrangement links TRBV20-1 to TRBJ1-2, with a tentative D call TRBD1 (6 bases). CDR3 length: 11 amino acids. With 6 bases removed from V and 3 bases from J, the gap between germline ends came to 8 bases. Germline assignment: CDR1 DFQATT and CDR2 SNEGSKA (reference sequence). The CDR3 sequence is CSARTDYGYTF. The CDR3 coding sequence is TGCAGTGCCCGGACAGACTATGGCTACACCTTC.

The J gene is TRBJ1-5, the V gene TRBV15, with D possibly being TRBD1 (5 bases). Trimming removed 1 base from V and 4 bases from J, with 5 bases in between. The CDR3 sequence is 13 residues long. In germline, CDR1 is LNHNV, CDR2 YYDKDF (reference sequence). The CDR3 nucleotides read TGTGCCACCAGCAGAGGACAGAATCAGCCCCAGCATTTT. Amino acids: CATSRGQNQPQHF.

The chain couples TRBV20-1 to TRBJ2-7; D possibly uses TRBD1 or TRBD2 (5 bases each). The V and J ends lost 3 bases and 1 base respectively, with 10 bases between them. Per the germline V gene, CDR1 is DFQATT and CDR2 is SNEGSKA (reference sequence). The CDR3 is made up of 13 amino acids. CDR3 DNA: TGCAGTGCTAGGGGGACGGGTTCCTACGAGCAGTACTTC. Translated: CSARGTGSYEQYF.

The CDR3 bases are TGCGCCAGCAGCCAAGAAGAGACTAGCGTCTACAATGAGCAGTTCTTC. Its protein product is CASSQEETSVYNEQFF. V usage is TRBV4-1 and J usage is TRBJ2-1; 8 bases match TRBD2. The trim removed 0 bases at V and 3 bases at J, leaving 4 bases unmatched. Germline V gives CDR1 MGHRA, CDR2 YSYEKL. The CDR3 has 16 residues.

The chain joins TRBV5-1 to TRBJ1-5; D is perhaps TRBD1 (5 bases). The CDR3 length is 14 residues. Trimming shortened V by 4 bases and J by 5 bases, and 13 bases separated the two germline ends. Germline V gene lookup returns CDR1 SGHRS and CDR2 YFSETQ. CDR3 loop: CASSDQGGDQPQHF. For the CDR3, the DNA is TGCGCCAGCAGCGACCAGGGAGGGGATCAGCCCCAGCATTTT.

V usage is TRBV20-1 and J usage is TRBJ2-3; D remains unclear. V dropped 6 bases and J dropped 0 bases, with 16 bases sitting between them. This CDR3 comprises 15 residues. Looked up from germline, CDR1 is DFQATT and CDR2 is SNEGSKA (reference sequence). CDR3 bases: TGCAGTGCACCAAAGGCCCAGTCTAGCACAGATACGCAGTATTTT. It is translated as CSAPKAQSSTDTQYF.

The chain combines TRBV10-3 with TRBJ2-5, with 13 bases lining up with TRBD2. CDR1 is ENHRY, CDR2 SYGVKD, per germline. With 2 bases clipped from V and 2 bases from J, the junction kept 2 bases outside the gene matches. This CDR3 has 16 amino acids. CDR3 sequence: CAISEPGLAGQETQYF. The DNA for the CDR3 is TGTGCCATCAGTGAGCCGGGACTAGCGGGACAAGAGACCCAGTACTTC.

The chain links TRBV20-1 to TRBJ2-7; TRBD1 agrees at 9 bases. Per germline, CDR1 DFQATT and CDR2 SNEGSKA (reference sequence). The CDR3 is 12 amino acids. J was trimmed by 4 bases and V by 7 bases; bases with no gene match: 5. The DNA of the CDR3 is TGCAGTGTTTCGGACAGGGGATACGAGCAGTACTTC. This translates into CSVSDRGYEQYF.

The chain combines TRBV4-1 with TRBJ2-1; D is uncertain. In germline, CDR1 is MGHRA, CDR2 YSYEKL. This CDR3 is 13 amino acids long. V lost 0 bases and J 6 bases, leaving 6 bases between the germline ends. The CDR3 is CASSQEDGNEQFF. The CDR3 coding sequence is TGCGCCAGCAGCCAAGAGGACGGCAATGAGCAGTTCTTC.

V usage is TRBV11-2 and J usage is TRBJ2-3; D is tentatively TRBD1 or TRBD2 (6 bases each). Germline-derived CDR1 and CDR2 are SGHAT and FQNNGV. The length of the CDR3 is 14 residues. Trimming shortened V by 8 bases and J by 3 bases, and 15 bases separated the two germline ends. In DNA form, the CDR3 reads TGTGCCAGCGAGATCGGGGGCGATACAGATACGCAGTATTTT. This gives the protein CASEIGGDTDTQYF.

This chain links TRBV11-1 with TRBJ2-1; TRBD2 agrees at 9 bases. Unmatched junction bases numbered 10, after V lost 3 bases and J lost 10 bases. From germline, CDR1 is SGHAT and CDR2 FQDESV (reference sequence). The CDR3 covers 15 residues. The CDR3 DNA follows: TGTGCCAGCAGCTTCTCTGGCACTAGCGGGTTGGAGCAGTTCTTC. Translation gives CASSFSGTSGLEQFF.

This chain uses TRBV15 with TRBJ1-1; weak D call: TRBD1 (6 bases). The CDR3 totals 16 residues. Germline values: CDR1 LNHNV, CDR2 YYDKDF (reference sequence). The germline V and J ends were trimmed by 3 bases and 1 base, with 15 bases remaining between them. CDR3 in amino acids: CATSRERLGQNTEAFF. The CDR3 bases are TGTGCCACCAGCAGGGAAAGATTGGGACAGAACACTGAAGCTTTCTTT.

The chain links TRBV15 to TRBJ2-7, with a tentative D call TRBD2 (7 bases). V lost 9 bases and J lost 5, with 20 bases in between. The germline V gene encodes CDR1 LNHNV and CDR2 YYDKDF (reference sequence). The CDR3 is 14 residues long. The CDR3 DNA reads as TGTGCCACGGGAGGTTGGGGGGGGCGGAACGAGCAGTACTTC. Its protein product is CATGGWGGRNEQYF.

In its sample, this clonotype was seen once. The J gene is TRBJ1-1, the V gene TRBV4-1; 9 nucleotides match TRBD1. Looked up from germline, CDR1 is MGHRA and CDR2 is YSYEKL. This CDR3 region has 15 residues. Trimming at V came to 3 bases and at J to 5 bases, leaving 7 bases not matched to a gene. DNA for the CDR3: TGCGCCAGCAGCCACGACCGGGACAGGGCTACTGAAGCTTTCTTT. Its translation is CASSHDRDRATEAFF.

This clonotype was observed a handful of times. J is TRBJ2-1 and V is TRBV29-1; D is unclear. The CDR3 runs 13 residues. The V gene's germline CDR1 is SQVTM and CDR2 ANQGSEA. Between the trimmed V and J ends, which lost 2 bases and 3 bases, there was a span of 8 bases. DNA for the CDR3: TGCAGCGTTGAACCTGAGAACTACAATGAGCAGTTCTTC. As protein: CSVEPENYNEQFF.

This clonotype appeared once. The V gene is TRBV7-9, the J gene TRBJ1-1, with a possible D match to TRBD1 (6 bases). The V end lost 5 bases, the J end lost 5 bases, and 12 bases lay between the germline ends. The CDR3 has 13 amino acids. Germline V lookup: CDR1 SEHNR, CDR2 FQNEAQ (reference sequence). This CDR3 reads CASSGPQGTEAFF. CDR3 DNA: TGTGCCAGCAGCGGCCCACAGGGAACTGAAGCTTTCTTT.

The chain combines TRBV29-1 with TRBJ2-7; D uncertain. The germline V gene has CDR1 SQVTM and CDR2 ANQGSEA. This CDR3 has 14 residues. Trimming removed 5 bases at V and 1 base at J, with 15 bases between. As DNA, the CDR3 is TGCAGCGTTAGACGACCCGGTGAGTCCTACGAGCAGTACTTC. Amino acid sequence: CSVRRPGESYEQYF.

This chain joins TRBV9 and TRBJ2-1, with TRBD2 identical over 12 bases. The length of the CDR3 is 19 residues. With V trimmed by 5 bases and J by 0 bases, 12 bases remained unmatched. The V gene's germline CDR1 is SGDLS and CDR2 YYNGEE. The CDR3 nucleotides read TGTGCCAGCAGGCCACCTGGACTAGCGGGAAGCAGCTCCTACAATGAGCAGTTCTTC. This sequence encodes CASRPPGLAGSSSYNEQFF.

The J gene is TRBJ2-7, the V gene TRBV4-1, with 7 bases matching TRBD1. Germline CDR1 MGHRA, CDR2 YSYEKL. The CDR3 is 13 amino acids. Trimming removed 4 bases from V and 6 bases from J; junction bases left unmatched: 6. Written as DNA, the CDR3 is TGCGCCAGCAGCCTGGGACAGAGTCGCGAGCAGTACTTC. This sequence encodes CASSLGQSREQYF.

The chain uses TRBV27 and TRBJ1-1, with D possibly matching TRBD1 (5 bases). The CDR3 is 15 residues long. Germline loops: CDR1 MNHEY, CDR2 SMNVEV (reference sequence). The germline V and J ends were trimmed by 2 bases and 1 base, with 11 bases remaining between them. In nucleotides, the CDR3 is TGTGCCAGCAGTTTAAGGTCGCAGGGGAACACTGAAGCTTTCTTT. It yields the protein CASSLRSQGNTEAFF.

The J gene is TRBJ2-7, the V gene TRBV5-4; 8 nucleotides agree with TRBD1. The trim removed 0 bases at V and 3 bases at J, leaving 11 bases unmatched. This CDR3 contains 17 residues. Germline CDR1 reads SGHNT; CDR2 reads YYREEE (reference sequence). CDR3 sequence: CASSLAGVSGGGYEQYF. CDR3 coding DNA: TGTGCCAGCAGCTTGGCCGGTGTTTCAGGGGGCGGCTACGAGCAGTACTTC. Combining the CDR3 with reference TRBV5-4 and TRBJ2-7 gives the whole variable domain ETGVTQSPTHLIKTRGQQVTLRCSSQSGHNTVSWYQQALGQGPQFIFQYYREEENGRGNFPPRFSGLQFPNYSSELNVNALELDDSALYLCASSLAGVSGGGYEQYFGPGTRLTVT.

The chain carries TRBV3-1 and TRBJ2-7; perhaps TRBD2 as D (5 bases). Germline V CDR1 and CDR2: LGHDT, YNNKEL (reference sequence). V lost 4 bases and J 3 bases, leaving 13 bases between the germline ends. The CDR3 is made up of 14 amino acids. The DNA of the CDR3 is TGTGCCAGCAGCCGGACTCACGAGGGCTACGAGCAGTACTTC. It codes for CASSRTHEGYEQYF.

CDR3 amino acids: CASSPIRGQGLETQYF. The CDR3 DNA sequence: TGTGCCAGCAGCCCCATACGGGGGCAGGGGTTAGAGACCCAGTACTTC. The V call is TRBV7-9, the J call TRBJ2-5; D possibly matches TRBD1 or TRBD2 (6 bases each). V lost 5 bases and J lost 4, with 20 bases in between. The V gene's germline CDR1 is SEHNR and CDR2 FQNEAQ (reference sequence). The CDR3 length is 16 residues.

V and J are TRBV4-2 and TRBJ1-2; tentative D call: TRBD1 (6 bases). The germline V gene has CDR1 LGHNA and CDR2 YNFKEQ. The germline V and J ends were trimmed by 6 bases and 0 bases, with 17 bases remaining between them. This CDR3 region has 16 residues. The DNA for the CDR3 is TGTGCCAGCAGAGAATCGACAGGAGGGTCTAACTATGGCTACACCTTC. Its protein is CASRESTGGSNYGYTF.

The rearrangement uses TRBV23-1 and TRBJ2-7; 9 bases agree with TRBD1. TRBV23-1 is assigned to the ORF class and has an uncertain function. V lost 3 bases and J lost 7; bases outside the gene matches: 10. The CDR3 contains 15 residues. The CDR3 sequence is CASSHCRDRAYEQYF. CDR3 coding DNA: TGCGCCAGCAGTCACTGCCGGGACAGGGCATATGAGCAGTACTTC.